Shown below are 31 T cell receptor beta chains from a single sample sequenced in a study of blood T cell repertoires in COVID-19 (dated by TCRdb to 2020 to 2021). Library method: the immunoSEQ multiplex PCR assay. TCRdb provides this immuneACCESS table in a form limited to in-frame rearrangements. Some clones are lacking; in checked studies, under half of them reflect an unresolved V gene, and why the rest are absent is not known. Counted in this sample were hundreds of thousands of clones; over 75% of them appeared once. Roughly 8.6% of the sample rests with the top ten. What was sequenced was peripheral blood. Every receptor here comes from a human donor in a cohort sampled during active COVID-19.

This clone has a single count. The chain combines TRBV9 with TRBJ2-3, with TRBD2 as a possible D gene (6 bases). Trimming left V 4 bases short and J 3 bases short, with 18 bases between. The CDR3 is made up of 16 amino acids. CDR1 and CDR2 from the germline V gene are SGDLS and YYNGEE. Here the CDR3 reads CASSIRSGTLTDTQYF. CDR3 in DNA: TGTGCCAGCAGCATACGATCCGGGACTCTTACAGATACGCAGTATTTT.

The V gene is TRBV19, the J gene TRBJ1-4; D gene uncertain. Germline V gene lookup returns CDR1 LNHDA and CDR2 SQIVND (reference sequence). Trimming shortened V by 4 bases and J by 0 bases, and 12 bases separated the two germline ends. CDR3 length: 16 amino acids. This chain's CDR3 is CASSSKLVATNEKLFF. The CDR3 bases are TGTGCCAGTAGTAGCAAACTGGTTGCAACTAATGAAAAACTGTTTTTT. Full variable domain (rest looked up from reference TRBV19 and TRBJ1-4): DGGITQSPKYLFRKEGQNVTLSCEQNLNHDAMYWYRQDPGQGLRLIYYSQIVNDFQKGDIAEGYSVSREKKESFPLTVTSAQKNPTAFYLCASSSKLVATNEKLFFGSGTQLSVL.

This rearrangement joins TRBV6-5 to TRBJ1-1; no clear D gene. This CDR3 has 14 residues. Trimming took off 6 bases at V and 3 bases at J, with 14 bases between the two ends. Germline V gene lookup returns CDR1 MNHEY and CDR2 SVGAGI. In DNA form, the CDR3 reads TGTGCCAGCAGCAATGGGGTCGGGGACACTGAAGCTTTCTTT. This encodes CASSNGVGDTEAFF.

This chain links TRBV28 with TRBJ1-5; no clear D. V was cut by 7 bases and J by 2 bases, with 6 bases left in between. CDR1 is MDHEN and CDR2 is SYDVKM in the germline V gene. The CDR3 spans 12 residues. DNA of the CDR3: TGTGCCAGCACTGGAGGCAATCAGCCCCAGCATTTT. Protein: CASTGGNQPQHF. Using reference TRBV28 and TRBJ1-5 for the parts outside the CDR3, the full variable domain is DVKVTQSSRYLVKRTGEKVFLECVQDMDHENMFWYRQDPGLGLRLIYFSYDVKMKEKGDIPEGYSVSREKKERFSLILESASTNQTSMYLCASTGGNQPQHFGDGTRLSIL.

The CDR3 here is CASSTDSEQFF. CDR3 in DNA: TGTGCCAGCAGTACGGACAGCGAGCAGTTCTTC. The chain joins TRBV27 to TRBJ2-1; maybe TRBD1 (6 bases). Germline CDR1 reads MNHEY; CDR2 reads SMNVEV (reference sequence). The V and J ends lost 5 bases and 10 bases respectively, with 9 bases between them. The CDR3 contains 11 residues.

This clone appeared once. The chain is built from TRBV28 and TRBJ1-5; D ambiguous. Trimming stripped 6 bases from V and 9 bases from J, with 21 bases between. CDR3 size: 15 residues. Germline V gene data show CDR1 as MDHEN and CDR2 as SYDVKM. The CDR3 is CASSPLDGESRPQHF. In DNA, the CDR3 is TGTGCCAGCAGCCCCCTGGACGGGGAATCAAGGCCCCAGCATTTT.

This clone was seen many times. The chain has TRBV29-1 and TRBJ2-3; 7 nucleotides agree with TRBD1. The germline CDR1 and CDR2 sequences are SQVTM and ANQGSEA. The CDR3 has 14 residues. The V segment lost 6 bases and the J segment 11 bases; nucleotides outside the gene matches: 17. Written as DNA, the CDR3 is TGCAGCGTCTCAGACAGGGCCCTTGGCCATGGGCAGTATTTT. Amino acids: CSVSDRALGHGQYF.

The chain carries TRBV2 and TRBJ2-2, with a possible D match to TRBD1 (6 bases). There are 16 residues in the CDR3. V was clipped by 2 bases and J by 2 bases, with 12 bases between them. Germline V gene sequence: CDR1 SNHLY, CDR2 FYNNEI. The chain's CDR3 is CASSEQGWRNTGELFF. The CDR3 DNA sequence: TGTGCCAGCAGTGAACAGGGGTGGAGAAACACCGGGGAGCTGTTTTTT.

This rearrangement joins TRBV29-1 to TRBJ2-1; D is ambiguous. Per germline, CDR1 SQVTM and CDR2 ANQGSEA. The CDR3 contains 11 residues. Trimming stripped 0 bases from V and 7 bases from J, with 4 bases between. CDR3 region: CSVEDRNEQFF. CDR3 DNA sequence: TGCAGCGTTGAAGATCGTAATGAGCAGTTCTTC.

This clone was recorded once. The CDR3 is CASSESPGLKTGEQYF. The CDR3 DNA reads as TGTGCCAGCAGCGAGAGTCCGGGACTAAAAACGGGCGAGCAGTACTTC. The rearrangement joins TRBV5-4 to TRBJ2-7; 7 bases line up with TRBD2. Germline CDR1 is SGHNT and CDR2 is YYREEE (reference sequence). This CDR3 contains 16 residues. With 4 bases clipped from V and 6 bases from J, the junction kept 16 bases outside the gene matches.

The chain uses TRBV6-1 and TRBJ1-5; 9 nucleotides align to TRBD1. The CDR3 loop spans 15 amino acids. With V trimmed by 2 bases and J by 6 bases, 5 bases remained unmatched. Germline V gives CDR1 MNHNS, CDR2 SASEGT. The CDR3 DNA is TGTGCCAGCAGTGAACAACAGGGGGCATCTCAGCCCCAGCATTTT. This gives the protein CASSEQQGASQPQHF.

The gene calls are TRBV19 and TRBJ2-1; D is unresolved. Trimming pared 0 bases from V and 3 bases from J, leaving 15 bases between. CDR3 length: 17 residues. Germline V lookup: CDR1 LNHDA, CDR2 SQIVND (reference sequence). DNA for the CDR3: TGTGCCAGTAGTATAGATCGTCTCCAGGTCAGCTACAATGAGCAGTTCTTC. The encoded protein is CASSIDRLQVSYNEQFF.

This chain links TRBV19 with TRBJ1-1; TRBD1 matches at 10 bases. This CDR3 has 18 amino acids. Germline V gives CDR1 LNHDA, CDR2 SQIVND (reference sequence). V shed 5 bases and J 3 bases; nucleotides not matched to a gene: 15. This CDR3 is CASSSYLGTGVKDTEAFF. CDR3 nucleotide sequence: TGTGCCAGTAGTTCCTACCTCGGGACAGGGGTTAAGGACACTGAAGCTTTCTTT.

The gene calls are TRBV4-2 and TRBJ1-2, with 8 nucleotides matching TRBD1. The CDR3 is 14 amino acids. Germline values: CDR1 LGHNA, CDR2 YNFKEQ. J lost 1 base, V lost 4 bases, and 2 bases had no gene match. This chain's CDR3 is CASSLDRGNYGYTF. The CDR3 bases are TGTGCCAGCAGCCTTGACAGGGGTAACTATGGCTACACCTTC.

This chain links TRBV5-1 with TRBJ1-1; 11 bases are a match to TRBD1. Germline V lookup: CDR1 SGHRS, CDR2 YFSETQ. CDR3 length equals 16 residues. J gave up 4 bases and V 4 bases, and 9 bases lay outside the gene matches. CDR3 region: CASSPRTGGVSTEAFF. CDR3 nucleotide sequence: TGCGCCAGCAGCCCAAGGACAGGGGGCGTTAGCACTGAAGCTTTCTTT.

Here the CDR3 reads CASSSQRGSGNYGYTF. The CDR3 nucleotides read TGTGCCAGCAGCTCCCAGAGGGGGTCGGGAAACTATGGCTACACCTTC. This chain connects TRBV11-2 to TRBJ1-2; tentative D call: TRBD1 (6 bases). The V gene lost 4 bases and the J gene lost 2 bases, with 17 bases spanning the gap. Germline V gene lookup returns CDR1 SGHAT and CDR2 FQNNGV. This CDR3 spans 16 amino acids.

This clone was detected only a few times. The CDR3 sequence: CASSSSGGYNSPLHF. The CDR3 nucleotides read TGTGCCAGCAGTTCCTCAGGGGGATATAATTCACCCCTCCACTTT. V is TRBV28 and J is TRBJ1-6; TRBD1 agrees at 7 bases. In germline, CDR1 is MDHEN, CDR2 SYDVKM. With V trimmed by 4 bases and J by 4 bases, 4 bases remained unmatched. The CDR3 spans 15 residues.

The chain uses TRBV4-3 and TRBJ2-3, with D perhaps TRBD1 (6 bases). Germline CDR1 and CDR2: LGHNA and YSLEER. The CDR3 has 14 amino acids. Trimming took off 4 bases at V and 2 bases at J, with 10 bases between the two ends. The CDR3: CASSPGTSTDTQYF. In DNA form, the CDR3 reads TGCGCCAGCAGCCCCGGGACATCCACAGATACGCAGTATTTT.

The chain couples TRBV4-1 to TRBJ2-2; perhaps TRBD2 as D (5 bases). The CDR3 sequence is 16 residues long. Looked up from germline, CDR1 is MGHRA and CDR2 is YSYEKL. Trimming removed 3 bases from V and 3 bases from J, with 14 bases in between. In DNA form, the CDR3 reads TGCGCCAGCAGCCACCCACTAGATCGCGACACCGGGGAGCTGTTTTTT. It is translated as CASSHPLDRDTGELFF.

The rearrangement links TRBV7-2 to TRBJ1-2; 9 bases align to TRBD1. Germline loops: CDR1 SGHTA, CDR2 FQGNSA. This CDR3 has 18 residues. Unmatched junction bases numbered 10, after V lost 2 bases and J lost 0 bases. The CDR3 nucleotides read TGTGCCAGCAGCTTATTCGCCCCCGGGACAGGGACTAACTATGGCTACACCTTC. It encodes CASSLFAPGTGTNYGYTF.

This clone was recorded a few times. This chain connects TRBV29-1 to TRBJ1-2, with D hard to call. Trimming stripped 4 bases from V and 5 bases from J, with 20 bases between. The CDR3 contains 15 residues. Germline-derived CDR1 and CDR2 are SQVTM and ANQGSEA. The CDR3 sequence is CSVVRIALGTYGYTF. The CDR3 DNA reads TGCAGCGTTGTCAGGATCGCCCTGGGCACGTATGGCTACACCTTC.

CDR3 sequence (DNA): TGTGCCAGCCGAATGGGACAGGGCTCACCAACTCCAATGAACACTGAAGCTTTCTTT. Residues: CASRMGQGSPTPMNTEAFF. This chain joins TRBV2 and TRBJ1-1, with 9 bases aligning to TRBD1. Per germline, CDR1 SNHLY and CDR2 FYNNEI. CDR3 length: 19 amino acids. V lost 8 bases and J lost 0; bases outside the gene matches: 19.

V usage is TRBV5-1 and J usage is TRBJ1-1, with D possibly being TRBD1 (5 bases). The CDR3 consists of 15 residues. The V end lost 1 base, the J end lost 2 bases, and 12 bases lay between the germline ends. From germline, CDR1 is SGHRS and CDR2 YFSETQ. The CDR3: CASSLTGELNTEAFF. In DNA form, the CDR3 reads TGCGCCAGCAGCTTGACAGGTGAACTTAACACTGAAGCTTTCTTT.

This sequence joins TRBV28 and TRBJ2-7; 14 bases line up with TRBD2. This CDR3 is 15 amino acids long. The V gene end was trimmed by 4 bases and the J gene end by 6 bases; junction bases not matched to a gene: 5. Germline V CDR1 and CDR2: MDHEN, SYDVKM. The chain's CDR3 is CASSSWTSGRTEQYF. CDR3 bases: TGTGCCAGCAGTTCTTGGACTAGCGGGAGGACCGAGCAGTACTTC. The entire variable domain, with the rest obtained from reference TRBV28 and TRBJ2-7, is as follows: DVKVTQSSRYLVKRTGEKVFLECVQDMDHENMFWYRQDPGLGLRLIYFSYDVKMKEKGDIPEGYSVSREKKERFSLILESASTNQTSMYLCASSSWTSGRTEQYFGPGTRLTVT.

V and J are TRBV19 and TRBJ2-7, with a tentative D call TRBD1 (5 bases). V shed 5 bases and J shed 2 bases, with 13 bases lying between them. Per germline, CDR1 LNHDA and CDR2 SQIVND (reference sequence). The CDR3 runs to 14 residues. CDR3 sequence reads: CASSPRAGTYEQYF. The CDR3 DNA follows: TGTGCCAGTAGTCCCCGAGCAGGGACCTACGAGCAGTACTTC.

The chain uses TRBV7-2 and TRBJ2-2; 9 bases are shared with TRBD1. This CDR3 has 17 residues. The trim removed 11 bases at V and 7 bases at J, leaving 20 bases unmatched. In germline, CDR1 is SGHTA, CDR2 FQGNSA. CDR3 sequence reads: CAGRSPGDRATVGELFF. CDR3 nucleotide sequence: TGTGCCGGGAGGAGCCCCGGGGACAGGGCTACCGTCGGGGAGCTGTTTTTT. Complete variable domain (other parts from reference TRBV7-2 and TRBJ2-2): GAGVSQSPSNKVTEKGKDVELRCDPISGHTALYWYRQSLGQGLEFLIYFQGNSAPDKSGLPSDRFSAERTGGSVSTLTIQRTQQEDSAVYLCAGRSPGDRATVGELFFGEGSRLTVL.

The chain uses TRBV5-4 and TRBJ1-2; TRBD1 agrees at 9 bases. The CDR3 has 13 amino acids. V was pared by 5 bases and J by 3 bases, with 2 bases of the junction left unmatched. Germline lookup yields CDR1 SGHNT and CDR2 YYREEE (reference sequence). The DNA of the CDR3 is TGTGCCAGCAGTCGGGACAGGGACTATGGCTACACCTTC. This translates into CASSRDRDYGYTF.

The V call is TRBV18, the J call TRBJ1-2; weak D call: TRBD1 (5 bases). This CDR3 has 16 residues. CDR1 KGHSH and CDR2 LQKENI come from the germline V gene. The V end was cut by 1 base, the J end by 0 bases, with 12 bases between. This CDR3 reads CASSPQGRGANYGYTF. The DNA for the CDR3 is TGTGCCAGCTCACCACAGGGGCGCGGAGCTAACTATGGCTACACCTTC. The complete variable domain, with remaining parts taken from reference TRBV18 and TRBJ1-2, reads NAGVMQNPRHLVRRRGQEARLRCSPMKGHSHVYWYRQLPEEGLKFMVYLQKENIIDESGMPKERFSAEFPKEGPSILRIQQVVRGDSAAYFCASSPQGRGANYGYTFGSGTRLTVV.

In this sample, this clone turned up a few times. V usage is TRBV2 and J usage is TRBJ2-3, with D perhaps matching TRBD2 (6 bases). Trimming took off 9 bases at V and 5 bases at J, with 12 bases between the two ends. This CDR3 has 12 amino acids. CDR1 and CDR2 from the germline V gene are SNHLY and FYNNEI. The CDR3 loop reads CARSGTVDTQYF. The DNA of the CDR3 is TGTGCCAGATCCGGGACTGTAGATACGCAGTATTTT.

The V gene is TRBV10-1, the J gene TRBJ2-3; 8 bases line up with TRBD2. The CDR3 extends over 16 amino acids. V dropped 5 bases and J dropped 2; count of bases not matched to a gene: 9. The germline V gene has CDR1 WNHNN and CDR2 SYGVQD (reference sequence). In DNA form, the CDR3 reads TGCGCCAGCAGTACCGGAACTAGCGGCCTCACAGATACGCAGTATTTT. This sequence encodes CASSTGTSGLTDTQYF.

This clone was observed a single time. This chain joins TRBV12-3 or TRBV12-4 and TRBJ1-2; possible D gene TRBD1, 5 bases. The V end was cut by 4 bases, the J end by 6 bases, with 9 bases between. This CDR3 is 12 amino acids long. In DNA, the CDR3 is TGTGCCAGCAGTTATTACAGGAATGGCTACACCTTC. Translated: CASSYYRNGYTF.